The T cell receptor beta chain under discussion was sequenced for a study of Graves' ophthalmopathy and Graves' hyperthyroidism. CDR3 regions of TCR beta were amplified from RNA transcripts. After a first-round RT-PCR with HTBI primers, a second-round multiplex PCR was run. TCRdb used MiXCR to reprocess the multiplex PCR reads, holding one entry per CDR3 protein. The sample shows about 220,000 distinct CDR3 sequences, 20% to 25% of them seen only once. Germline lookup yields CDR1 SGHAT and CDR2 FQDESV (reference sequence). The CDR3 spans 22 residues. Of note for this clonotype: Mismatch with germline at one junction end may stem from a read error.

The sequence was obtained from a woman aged 50 to 65 with Graves' ophthalmopathy. The specimen sequenced was peripheral blood. V gene TRBV11-1 combines with J gene TRBJ2-4; 9 nucleotides align to TRBD2. CDR3 protein: CASSLGLLELTSGRPFGSIRYF. The CDR3 DNA reads as TGTGCCAGCAGCTTAGGGCTCTTAGAGCTTACTAGCGGGCGGCCCTTCGGGAGCATTCGGTACTTC.